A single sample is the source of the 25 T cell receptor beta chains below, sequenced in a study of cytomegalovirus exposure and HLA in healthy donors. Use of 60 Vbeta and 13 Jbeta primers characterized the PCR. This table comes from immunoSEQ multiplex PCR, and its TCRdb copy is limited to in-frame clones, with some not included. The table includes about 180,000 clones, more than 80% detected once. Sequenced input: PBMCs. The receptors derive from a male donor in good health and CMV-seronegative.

CDR3 region: CASSRGQPYEQYF. The CDR3 DNA sequence: TGTGCCAGCAGTCGCGGGCAACCCTACGAGCAGTACTTC. The V call is TRBV6-1, the J call TRBJ2-7; TRBD2 is a possible D gene (5 bases). The CDR3 is 13 amino acids. The germline V and J ends were trimmed by 5 bases and 2 bases, with 10 bases remaining between them. Germline V gene sequence: CDR1 MNHNS, CDR2 SASEGT.

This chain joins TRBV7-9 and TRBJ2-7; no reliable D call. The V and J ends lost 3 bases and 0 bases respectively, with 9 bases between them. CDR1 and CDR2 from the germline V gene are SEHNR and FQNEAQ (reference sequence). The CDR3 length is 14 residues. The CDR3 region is CASSFHQISYEQYF. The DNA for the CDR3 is TGTGCCAGCAGCTTCCATCAGATCTCCTACGAGCAGTACTTC.

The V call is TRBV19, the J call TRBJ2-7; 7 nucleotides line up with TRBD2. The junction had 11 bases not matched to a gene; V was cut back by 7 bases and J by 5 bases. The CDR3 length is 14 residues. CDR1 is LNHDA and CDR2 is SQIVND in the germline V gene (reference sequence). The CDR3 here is CASIDRGVPHEQYF. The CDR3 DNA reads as TGTGCCAGTATCGATCGGGGGGTTCCCCACGAGCAGTACTTC.

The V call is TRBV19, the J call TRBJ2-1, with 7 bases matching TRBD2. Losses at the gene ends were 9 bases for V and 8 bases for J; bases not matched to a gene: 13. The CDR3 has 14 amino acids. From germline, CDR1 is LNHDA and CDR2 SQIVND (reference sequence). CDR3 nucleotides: TGTGCCAGCTACGACTCAGCTGGGGGGGATGAGCAGTTCTTC. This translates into CASYDSAGGDEQFF.

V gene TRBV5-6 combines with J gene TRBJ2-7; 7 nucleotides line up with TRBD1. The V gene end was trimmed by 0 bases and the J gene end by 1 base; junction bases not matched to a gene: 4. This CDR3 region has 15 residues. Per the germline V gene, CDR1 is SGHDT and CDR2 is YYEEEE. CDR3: CASSLVATGSYEQYF. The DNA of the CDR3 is TGTGCCAGCAGCTTGGTAGCGACAGGGTCCTACGAGCAGTACTTC.

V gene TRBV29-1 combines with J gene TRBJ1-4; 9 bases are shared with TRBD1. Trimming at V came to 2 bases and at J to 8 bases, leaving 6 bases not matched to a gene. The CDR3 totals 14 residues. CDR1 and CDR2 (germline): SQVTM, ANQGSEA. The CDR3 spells CSVEKRGQGEKLFF. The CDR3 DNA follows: TGCAGCGTTGAAAAGAGGGGACAGGGAGAAAAACTGTTTTTT.

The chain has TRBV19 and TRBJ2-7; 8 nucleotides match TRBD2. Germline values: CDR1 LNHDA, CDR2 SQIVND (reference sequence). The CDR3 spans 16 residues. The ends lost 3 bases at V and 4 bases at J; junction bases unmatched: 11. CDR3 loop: CASSIPAVSGTYEQYF. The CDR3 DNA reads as TGTGCCAGTAGTATCCCCGCGGTTAGCGGGACGTACGAGCAGTACTTC.

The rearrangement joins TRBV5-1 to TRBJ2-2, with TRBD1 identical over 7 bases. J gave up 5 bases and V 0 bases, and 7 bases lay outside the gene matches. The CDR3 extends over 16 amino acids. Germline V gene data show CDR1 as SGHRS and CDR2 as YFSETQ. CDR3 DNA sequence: TGCGCCAGCAGCTTGGCCGGCAGGGGGAGTACCGGGGAGCTGTTTTTT. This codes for CASSLAGRGSTGELFF.

CDR3: CASSLGGTVPYEQYF. The CDR3 nucleotides read TGTGCCAGCAGCTTAGGCGGGACAGTCCCCTACGAGCAGTACTTC. The V gene is TRBV13, the J gene TRBJ2-7; 7 bases agree with TRBD1. The V and J ends lost 0 bases and 2 bases, in that order; junction bases with no gene match: 4. There are 15 residues in the CDR3. Germline V lookup: CDR1 PRHDT, CDR2 FYEKMQ (reference sequence).

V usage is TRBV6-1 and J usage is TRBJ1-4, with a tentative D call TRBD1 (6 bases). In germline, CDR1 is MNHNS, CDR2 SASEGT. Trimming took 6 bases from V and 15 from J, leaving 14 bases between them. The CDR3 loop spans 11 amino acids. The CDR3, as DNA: TGTGCCAGCAGAAGACCGGGACAAATGTTTTTT. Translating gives CASRRPGQMFF.

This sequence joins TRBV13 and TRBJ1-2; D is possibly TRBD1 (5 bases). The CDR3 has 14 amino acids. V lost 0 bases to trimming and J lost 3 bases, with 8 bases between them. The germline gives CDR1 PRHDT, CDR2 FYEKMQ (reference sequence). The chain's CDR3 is CASSLGGLDYGYTF. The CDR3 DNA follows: TGTGCCAGCAGCTTAGGGGGACTGGACTATGGCTACACCTTC.

The CDR3 nucleotides read TGTGCCTGGAGTGCAGGGGGCAGATACGAGCAGTACTTC. Amino acids: CAWSAGGRYEQYF. The chain recombines TRBV30 with TRBJ2-7, with 8 bases fitting TRBD1. There are 13 residues in the CDR3. V shed 1 base, J shed 4 bases, and the junction held 3 bases outside the gene matches. Per germline, CDR1 GTSNPN and CDR2 SVGIG (reference sequence).

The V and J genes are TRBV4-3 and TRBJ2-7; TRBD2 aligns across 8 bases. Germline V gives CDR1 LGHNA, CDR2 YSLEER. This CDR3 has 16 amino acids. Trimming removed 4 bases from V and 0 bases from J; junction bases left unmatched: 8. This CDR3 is CASSPTMREASYEQYF. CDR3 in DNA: TGCGCCAGCAGCCCAACGATGCGGGAGGCCTCCTACGAGCAGTACTTC.

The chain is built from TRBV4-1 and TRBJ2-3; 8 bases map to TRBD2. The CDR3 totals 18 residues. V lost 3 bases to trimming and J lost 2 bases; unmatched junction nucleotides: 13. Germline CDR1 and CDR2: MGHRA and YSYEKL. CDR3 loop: CASSHPTGILAVTDTQYF. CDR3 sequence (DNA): TGCGCCAGCAGCCATCCCACGGGAATACTAGCGGTCACAGATACGCAGTATTTT.

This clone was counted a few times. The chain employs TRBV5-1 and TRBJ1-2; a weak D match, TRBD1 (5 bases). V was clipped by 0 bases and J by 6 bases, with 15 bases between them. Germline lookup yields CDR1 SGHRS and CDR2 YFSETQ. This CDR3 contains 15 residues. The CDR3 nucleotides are TGCGCCAGCAGCTTGGCCCAGGGTGGAAGAGATGGCTACACCTTC. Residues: CASSLAQGGRDGYTF.

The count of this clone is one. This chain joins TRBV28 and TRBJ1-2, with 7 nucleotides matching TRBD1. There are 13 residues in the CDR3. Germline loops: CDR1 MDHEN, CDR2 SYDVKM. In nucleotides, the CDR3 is TGTGTCACGAGGGTGACAGGGAACTATGGCTACACCTTC. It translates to CVTRVTGNYGYTF.

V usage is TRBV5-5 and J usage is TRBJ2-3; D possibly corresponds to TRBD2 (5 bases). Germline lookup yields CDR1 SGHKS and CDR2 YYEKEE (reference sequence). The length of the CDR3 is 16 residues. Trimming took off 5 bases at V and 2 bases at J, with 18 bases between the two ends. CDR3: CASSFGLSPLTDTQYF. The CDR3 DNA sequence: TGTGCCAGCAGTTTCGGACTTTCTCCCCTCACAGATACGCAGTATTTT.

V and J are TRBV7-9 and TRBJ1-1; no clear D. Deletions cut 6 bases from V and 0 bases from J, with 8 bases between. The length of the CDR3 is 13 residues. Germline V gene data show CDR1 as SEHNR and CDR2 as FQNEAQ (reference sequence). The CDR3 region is CASSPTVNTEAFF. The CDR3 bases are TGTGCCAGCAGTCCAACAGTGAACACTGAAGCTTTCTTT.

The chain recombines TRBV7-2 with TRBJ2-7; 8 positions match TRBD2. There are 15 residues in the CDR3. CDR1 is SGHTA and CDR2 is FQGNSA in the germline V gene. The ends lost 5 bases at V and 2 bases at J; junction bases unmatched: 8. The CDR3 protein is CASSPSGGTTYEQYF. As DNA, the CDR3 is TGTGCCAGCAGCCCAAGCGGGGGCACAACCTACGAGCAGTACTTC.

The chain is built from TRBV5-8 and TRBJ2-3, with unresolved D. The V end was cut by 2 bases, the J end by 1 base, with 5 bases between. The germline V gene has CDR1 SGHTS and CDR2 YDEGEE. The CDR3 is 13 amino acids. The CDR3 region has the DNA TGTGCCAGCAGCTTCCAGGGCACAGATACGCAGTATTTT. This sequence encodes CASSFQGTDTQYF.

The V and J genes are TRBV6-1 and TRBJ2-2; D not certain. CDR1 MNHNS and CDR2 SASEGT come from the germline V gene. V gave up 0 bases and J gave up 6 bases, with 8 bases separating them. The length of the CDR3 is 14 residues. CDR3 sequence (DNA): TGTGCCAGCAGTGAAGCGGTTCAGGCCGGGGAGCTGTTTTTT. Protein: CASSEAVQAGELFF.

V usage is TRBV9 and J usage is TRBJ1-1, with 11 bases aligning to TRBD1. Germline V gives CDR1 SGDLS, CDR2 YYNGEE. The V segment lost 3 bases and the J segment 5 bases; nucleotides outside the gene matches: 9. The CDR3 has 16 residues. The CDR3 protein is CASSEPAGQGGTEAFF. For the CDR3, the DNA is TGTGCCAGCAGCGAGCCGGCGGGACAGGGGGGGACTGAAGCTTTCTTT.

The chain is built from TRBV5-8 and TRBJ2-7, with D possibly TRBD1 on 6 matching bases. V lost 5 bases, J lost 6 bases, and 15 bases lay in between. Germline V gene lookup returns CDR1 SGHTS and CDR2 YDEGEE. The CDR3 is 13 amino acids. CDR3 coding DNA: TGTGCCAGCAGGCGCACAGGGTCCGGCGAGCAGTACTTC. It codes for CASRRTGSGEQYF. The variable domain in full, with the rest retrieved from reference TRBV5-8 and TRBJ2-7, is EAGVTQSPTHLIKTRGQQATLRCSPISGHTSVYWYQQALGLGLQFLLWYDEGEERNRGNFPPRFSGRQFPNYSSELNVNALELEDSALYLCASRRTGSGEQYFGPGTRLTVT.

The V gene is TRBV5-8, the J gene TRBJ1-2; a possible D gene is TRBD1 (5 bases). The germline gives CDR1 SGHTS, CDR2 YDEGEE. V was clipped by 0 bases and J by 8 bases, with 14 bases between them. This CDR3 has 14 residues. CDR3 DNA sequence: TGTGCCAGCAGCTTGGTTTGGAAAGGGGAAGGCTACACCTTC. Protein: CASSLVWKGEGYTF. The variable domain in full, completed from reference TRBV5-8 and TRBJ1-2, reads EAGVTQSPTHLIKTRGQQATLRCSPISGHTSVYWYQQALGLGLQFLLWYDEGEERNRGNFPPRFSGRQFPNYSSELNVNALELEDSALYLCASSLVWKGEGYTFGSGTRLTVV.

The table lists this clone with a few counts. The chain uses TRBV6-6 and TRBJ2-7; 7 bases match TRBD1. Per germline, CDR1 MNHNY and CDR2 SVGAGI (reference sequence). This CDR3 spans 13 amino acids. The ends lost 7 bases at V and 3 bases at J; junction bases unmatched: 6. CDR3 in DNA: TGTGCCAGCACCGCACAGGGGATCTACGAGCAGTACTTC. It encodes CASTAQGIYEQYF.